This T cell receptor (beta chain) was identified during a study of T cells after yellow fever vaccination (dated by TCRdb to about 2019). Context from the whole study: The SMART-Seq v4 Ultra Low Input RNA kit was used to prepare libraries from fractions with low cell numbers. Blood was collected at multiple timepoints before and after primary and secondary immunization, and bulk PBMC replicates and cell subsets were isolated. Bulk TCR alpha and beta repertoires were sequenced longitudinally to track T-cell clones before and after primary and booster YFV17D yellow fever vaccination. Two healthy male donors, one aged 18 to 29 and one aged 30 to 40 years, were included in the cohort. General findings and caveats noted by the study authors: After the booster, most clones that had expanded after primary vaccination were detected again (almost 97% of CD4 and 88% of CD8), suggesting broad maintenance of memory. Because only a couple of donors were included in the study, the extent to which the findings can be generalized is limited. A small share of clonotypes occurred in both CD4 and CD8 compartments, likely arising from convergent recombination. Compared with the primary T-cell response, the secondary T-cell response was faster but weaker, reaching its peak on day 5 rather than on day 15. FACS-sorted repertoires could contain abundant contaminating clonotypes from the bulk population, so computational filtering was required.

TCR cDNA was synthesized by 5'RACE template switching, through which a universal primer site and unique molecular identifiers were introduced. Priming of cDNA synthesis was performed from both the TCR alpha and TCR beta constant segments. Library amplification involved two PCR steps, and the second step added sample barcodes and sequencing adapters. Libraries were sequenced on Illumina HiSeq 2500 (2x100 bp) or NovaSeq (2x150 bp). Turning to the authors' computational methods: Reads were demultiplexed and collapsed into UMI consensus sequences with MIGEC, and V(D)J alignment was performed with MiXCR. Clonotypes responding to the vaccine were identified with edgeR on replicate PBMC samples, with the criteria of FDR below 0.01 and a log2 fold change above 5 up to day 15. Each bulk clonotype was labeled CD4 or CD8 based on which sequenced repertoire, CD4 or CD8, contained the clonotype at higher abundance. TCRdb itself trimmed the public reads at Q25 with fastp, ran MiXCR and retained productive beta chains. A single entry per CDR3 protein holds the most common genes and DNA from its merged rows. The V and J calls come from TCRdb's annotation, not from the publication. Counted in this sample were approximately 350,000 distinct CDR3 sequences; under 14% of them appeared once. The ten largest clones take up about 17% of the sample.

Notes on this clonotype: Its antigen remains unidentified. No qualities accompany the bases; no much larger clone lies one base away.

What the treatment or condition label conveys for this sample: live attenuated yellow fever vaccine strain. At every blood-draw timepoint, two biological replicates of bulk PBMCs were collected. A standard Ficoll-Paque protocol was used to isolate PBMCs from peripheral blood. RNA was extracted with TriZol from bulk PBMCs, CD4 and CD8 fractions, and dextramer-positive and dextramer-negative fractions. CDR1 and CDR2 (LNHDA, SQIVND) derive from the germline V gene (reference sequence). V was cut back by 7 bases and J by 7 bases, leaving a gap of 7 bases between them. The CDR3 contains 11 residues, cysteine and phenylalanine counted. Of the read, only the CDR3 DNA is kept; its 33 bases are in frame from base 1.

The clonotype was recovered from a man younger than 30 who received the YFV17D yellow fever vaccine. The chain is made from TRBV19 and TRBJ1-4; the D gene cannot be named for sure. Sequencing used PBMCs, obtained on the day of the first yellow fever vaccination. The DNA sequence is as follows: TGTGCCAGTACCCCGGGTGAAAAACTGTTTTTT. It codes for CASTPGEKLFF.